This T cell receptor (beta chain) was documented in a study of T-cell reconstitution after alpha-beta-depleted transplantation in children (dated by TCRdb to the mid-2010s). Regarding the research as a whole: The study quantitatively tracked T-cell immune reconstitution after TCRalphabeta/CD19-depleted allogeneic hematopoietic cell transplantation in children using TCR repertoire profiling. Broad study findings and their caveats: Over the following months the frequencies of hyperexpanded clones went down, and after one year T-cell counts and TCRbeta diversity were mostly credited to newly produced T cells. In some patients, the high TCRbeta diversity seen at day 60 was put down to recipient T cells and intrathymic progenitors that had survived conditioning. Apparently early alphabetaT-cell count recovery about two months after transplant reportedly relied on only several hundred rapidly expanded clones derived from non-depleted graft cells.

Its CDR3 holds 17 amino acids, cysteine through phenylalanine. The sequence is cut down to CDR3 DNA, 51 bases in frame from base 1. V is shortened by 4 bases, J by 0 bases, and the region joining them spans 16 bases. Via the germline V gene, CDR1 is LGHNA and CDR2 YNFKEQ. What the treatment or condition label conveys for this sample: allogeneic hematopoietic cell transplantation with graft depleted of TCRalphabeta T cells and CD19 B cells. The transplant recipients were children given TCRalphabeta/CD19-depleted allogeneic hematopoietic cell grafts. The receptor library was made with PCR. This sample was sequenced with an Illumina HiSeq 2500. TCR libraries were prepared with molecular barcoding, using unique molecular identifiers to normalize TCRbeta repertoire quantification. TCRdb took the public reads, trimmed them with fastp at Q25, ran MiXCR for clone calling and kept in-frame beta chains. When rows share a CDR3 protein, they turn into one entry using the most common DNA and genes. The sample profile shows about 980,000 distinct CDR3 sequences; about 29% of them were found once. The ten largest make up roughly 30% of the sample.

Points on this clonotype: There is no known antigen for this receptor. Qualities for individual bases were not recorded, and no much larger clone is one base off.

The V and J genes are TRBV4-2 and TRBJ2-4; too little of a D gene remains to name it. Sequenced here: PBMCs, mostly from graft donor cells, sampled 360 days after TCRalphabeta/CD19-depleted stem cell transplant. This TCR was sampled from a boy younger than two who had a stem cell transplant for SCID, so the T cells may come from the graft donor. At the DNA level, the sequence is TGTGCCAGCAGCCCCCTGTTCCTCAGCCTAGCCAAAAACATTCAGTACTTC. This codes for CASSPLFLSLAKNIQYF.